These 10 T cell receptor beta chains were all obtained from the same sample, sequenced in a study of shared clonotypes between healthy human individuals. Sequencing was performed with immunoSEQ multiplex PCR; in TCRdb, only in-frame clones are kept and a portion is missing. The sample lists more than 550,000 clones, over 55% seen once, with roughly 1.8% in the top ten. Sequencing was carried out using memory CD4+ T cells sorted from blood. Subset defined: CD45RA-negative fraction. Every receptor here comes from a woman in her 30s in good health.

This clone was detected a few times. The chain recombines TRBV29-1 with TRBJ2-2; TRBD1 aligns across 8 bases. The germline CDR1 and CDR2 sequences are SQVTM and ANQGSEA. The CDR3 spans 14 residues. V dropped 6 bases and J dropped 7; count of bases not matched to a gene: 10. This CDR3 reads CSVRQGATVGELFF. Here the CDR3 DNA reads TGCAGCGTACGCCAGGGGGCTACGGTCGGGGAGCTGTTTTTT.

This clone was counted only a few times. Other DNA sequences of this sample code for an identical CDR3. V usage is TRBV18 and J usage is TRBJ1-1; 9 nucleotides agree with TRBD1. Trimming at V came to 1 base and at J to 2 bases, leaving 5 bases not matched to a gene. In germline, CDR1 is KGHSH, CDR2 LQKENI. CDR3 length equals 16 residues. The CDR3 coding sequence is TGTGCCAGCTCACCACTTGGACAGGGGCAAAACACTGAAGCTTTCTTT. Its protein product is CASSPLGQGQNTEAFF. Complete variable domain (other parts from reference TRBV18 and TRBJ1-1): NAGVMQNPRHLVRRRGQEARLRCSPMKGHSHVYWYRQLPEEGLKFMVYLQKENIIDESGMPKERFSAEFPKEGPSILRIQQVVRGDSAAYFCASSPLGQGQNTEAFFGQGTRLTVV.

This clone occurred a few times. This may come from a read error, since a much larger clone is one base off. The sample contains more than one DNA sequence encoding this CDR3. The V gene is TRBV5-1, the J gene TRBJ2-1; 8 positions agree with TRBD2. CDR1 and CDR2 (germline): SGHRS, YFSETQ. V shed 1 base, J shed 4 bases, and the junction held 4 bases outside the gene matches. This CDR3 comprises 15 residues. The CDR3 loop is CASSLSSGSYNEQFF. The CDR3 DNA is TGCGCCAGCAGCTTGTCGAGCGGGAGTTACAATGAGCAGTTCTTC.

V gene TRBV6-1 combines with J gene TRBJ1-2; 8 nucleotides line up with TRBD1. With 2 bases clipped from V and 0 bases from J, the junction kept 8 bases outside the gene matches. The CDR3 has 17 amino acids. CDR1 and CDR2 (germline): MNHNS, SASEGT. DNA for the CDR3: TGTGCCAGCAGTGAAAAGGACAGGGTCCCTTCTAACTATGGCTACACCTTC. It is translated as CASSEKDRVPSNYGYTF.

V gene TRBV4-1 combines with J gene TRBJ2-3, with 9 bases fitting TRBD2. This CDR3 is built from 18 residues. Losses at the gene ends were 3 bases for V and 8 bases for J; bases not matched to a gene: 18. From germline, CDR1 is MGHRA and CDR2 YSYEKL. The CDR3 spells CASSHAGGREGLGGTQYF. CDR3 coding DNA: TGCGCCAGCAGCCACGCCGGGGGGCGGGAGGGACTAGGGGGTACGCAGTATTTT.

This rearrangement joins TRBV5-1 to TRBJ2-7, with D maybe TRBD1 (5 bases). Trimming took off 2 bases at V and 2 bases at J, with 11 bases between the two ends. The CDR3 length is 14 residues. The germline gives CDR1 SGHRS, CDR2 YFSETQ. The CDR3 DNA reads as TGCGCCAGCAGCTTTCATACAGGAACCTACGAGCAGTACTTC. Translated, it gives CASSFHTGTYEQYF.

The rearrangement uses TRBV7-8 and TRBJ2-1, with D uncertain. Germline V lookup: CDR1 SGHVS, CDR2 FQNEAQ. This CDR3 comprises 13 residues. V lost 9 bases and J lost 6, with 15 bases in between. CDR3 loop: CASVTSWGNEQFF. The CDR3 DNA sequence: TGTGCCAGTGTCACAAGTTGGGGCAATGAGCAGTTCTTC.

The rearrangement links TRBV7-9 to TRBJ1-2; TRBD1 matches 7 bases. The CDR3 loop spans 14 amino acids. The trim removed 1 base at V and 9 bases at J, leaving 8 bases unmatched. The germline gives CDR1 SEHNR, CDR2 FQNEAQ (reference sequence). CDR3 sequence reads: CASSLVETGSSYTF. The CDR3 DNA follows: TGTGCCAGCAGCTTAGTTGAGACAGGGAGTAGCTACACCTTC.

The chain recombines TRBV29-1 with TRBJ2-1, with TRBD2 matching 12 bases. V shed 5 bases, J shed 8 bases, and the junction held 10 bases outside the gene matches. Germline CDR1 is SQVTM and CDR2 is ANQGSEA. This CDR3 comprises 15 residues. The CDR3: CSVSLAGGPWDEQFF. For the CDR3, the DNA is TGCAGCGTTTCTCTAGCGGGAGGGCCATGGGATGAGCAGTTCTTC.

The chain recombines TRBV10-3 with TRBJ2-2, with D hard to call. The CDR3 totals 14 residues. The germline V gene encodes CDR1 ENHRY and CDR2 SYGVKD. The germline V and J ends were trimmed by 5 bases and 0 bases, with 7 bases remaining between them. CDR3 nucleotide sequence: TGTGCCATCAGTTGGGATTCGAACACCGGGGAGCTGTTTTTT. Translating it yields CAISWDSNTGELFF.